The 27 T cell receptor beta chains reported below all come from one sample, sequenced in a study of shared clonotypes between healthy human individuals. Naive CD8 cells lacked CD45RO and underwent positive selection for CCR7, leaving out terminally differentiated effector memory CD45RA+ cells. Data came from immunoSEQ multiplex PCR; TCRdb stores just in-frame clones and leaves some out. Among some 580,000 clones, about 98% were seen once, and the ten largest hold 0.3%. Sequencing input: naive CD8+ T cells sorted from blood. Receptors originate from a man under 40 in good health.

The chain links TRBV7-6 to TRBJ1-1; D unclear. The CDR3 is 13 amino acids. V was pared by 2 bases and J by 2 bases, with 6 bases between. Germline V lookup: CDR1 SGHVS, CDR2 FNYEAQ. CDR3 loop: CASSLSVNTEAFF. CDR3 in DNA: TGTGCCAGCAGCTTATCAGTAAACACTGAAGCTTTCTTT.

This clone has a handful of counts. Different DNA sequences within this sample yield the same CDR3. This sequence joins TRBV11-2 and TRBJ2-7; no reliable D call. The V gene's germline CDR1 is SGHAT and CDR2 FQNNGV. Trimming cost V 1 base and J 4 bases, with 5 bases left between them. The CDR3 sequence is 12 residues long. The CDR3 loop reads CASSLAVYEQYF. Written as DNA, the CDR3 is TGTGCCAGCAGCTTAGCAGTTTACGAGCAGTACTTC.

The V gene is TRBV29-1, the J gene TRBJ2-3, with TRBD1 identical over 7 bases. Germline-derived CDR1 and CDR2 are SQVTM and ANQGSEA. V lost 6 bases and J lost 2; bases outside the gene matches: 11. CDR3 length: 15 residues. The CDR3 reads CSVNTGATTTDTQYF. CDR3 nucleotides: TGCAGCGTAAACACAGGGGCTACTACCACAGATACGCAGTATTTT.

On this clone itself: Additional DNA sequences in this sample encode the identical CDR3. J is TRBJ2-7 and V is TRBV19, with 7 bases identical to TRBD1. The trim removed 5 bases at V and 0 bases at J, leaving 1 base unmatched. The germline CDR1 and CDR2 sequences are LNHDA and SQIVND (reference sequence). The CDR3 runs to 13 residues. The CDR3 here is CASSPGGSYEQYF. The CDR3 DNA is TGTGCCAGTAGTCCAGGGGGCTCCTACGAGCAGTACTTC.

The V call is TRBV19, the J call TRBJ2-5; 8 nucleotides align to TRBD2. CDR3 size: 14 residues. V trimming: 5 bases; J trimming: 4 bases; junction bases outside the gene matches: 6. Looked up from germline, CDR1 is LNHDA and CDR2 is SQIVND (reference sequence). Here the CDR3 reads CASSSGLVGETQYF. The CDR3 bases are TGTGCCAGTAGTTCGGGACTAGTCGGAGAGACCCAGTACTTC.

A word on this clone: Other nucleotide sequences in the sample specify the same CDR3. V usage is TRBV11-3 and J usage is TRBJ1-1; D gene uncertain. In germline, CDR1 is SGHNT, CDR2 YENEEA. The CDR3 extends over 13 amino acids. Between the trimmed V and J ends, which lost 1 base and 1 base, there was a span of 4 bases. CDR3 in DNA: TGTGCCAGCAGCTTAGGTGGGAACACTGAAGCTTTCTTT. It yields the protein CASSLGGNTEAFF.

The chain employs TRBV10-3 and TRBJ1-3; a weak D match, TRBD1 (5 bases). The germline gives CDR1 ENHRY, CDR2 SYGVKD. V lost 6 bases to trimming and J lost 0 bases, with 18 bases between them. This CDR3 is built from 17 residues. CDR3 sequence: CAIRQTVTPGSGNTIYF. The CDR3 DNA follows: TGTGCCATCAGACAGACAGTGACACCAGGCTCTGGAAACACCATATATTTT.

The V call is TRBV10-2, the J call TRBJ2-7, with D possibly being TRBD2 (5 bases). Trimming left V 3 bases short and J 2 bases short, with 11 bases between. The CDR3 runs to 14 residues. Germline CDR1 WSHSY, CDR2 SAAADI. The CDR3 DNA reads TGCGCCAGCAGTGAAGCTCTAGCCGCCTACGAGCAGTACTTC. As protein: CASSEALAAYEQYF.

V usage is TRBV7-2 and J usage is TRBJ2-1; D gene unclear. V lost 1 base and J lost 0, with 7 bases in between. Germline CDR1 reads SGHTA; CDR2 reads FQGNSA. This CDR3 comprises 15 residues. CDR3 DNA: TGTGCCAGCAGCTTAGATCGGCTCTCCTACAATGAGCAGTTCTTC. Its protein product is CASSLDRLSYNEQFF. Full variable domain (missing parts from reference TRBV7-2 and TRBJ2-1): GAGVSQSPSNKVTEKGKDVELRCDPISGHTALYWYRQSLGQGLEFLIYFQGNSAPDKSGLPSDRFSAERTGGSVSTLTIQRTQQEDSAVYLCASSLDRLSYNEQFFGPGTRLTVL.

V gene TRBV18 combines with J gene TRBJ2-1, with 9 bases aligning to TRBD2. The junction had 8 bases not matched to a gene; V was cut back by 1 base and J by 7 bases. The germline V gene has CDR1 KGHSH and CDR2 LQKENI. This CDR3 has 16 amino acids. The CDR3 nucleotides are TGTGCCAGCTCACCACGAACCGCTAGCGGGACTAATGAGCAGTTCTTC. Translation: CASSPRTASGTNEQFF.

The CDR3, as DNA: TGTGCCAGCAGAGAGGGACAGAACTCCTACAATGAGCAGTTCTTC. It encodes CASREGQNSYNEQFF. The V call is TRBV27, the J call TRBJ2-1; 7 nucleotides agree with TRBD1. The CDR3 is made up of 15 amino acids. Per the germline V gene, CDR1 is MNHEY and CDR2 is SMNVEV (reference sequence). V was clipped by 6 bases and J by 0 bases; unmatched bases: 5.

The rearrangement joins TRBV27 to TRBJ1-2; perhaps TRBD1 as D (5 bases). V was trimmed by 3 bases and J by 2 bases, leaving 7 bases between them. The CDR3 sequence is 13 residues long. Germline V lookup: CDR1 MNHEY, CDR2 SMNVEV (reference sequence). CDR3 DNA sequence: TGTGCCAGCAGTTTCCGACAGAACTATGGCTACACCTTC. This encodes CASSFRQNYGYTF.

V is TRBV2 and J is TRBJ2-7; 9 nucleotides align to TRBD1. With V trimmed by 4 bases and J by 3 bases, 7 bases remained unmatched. In germline, CDR1 is SNHLY, CDR2 FYNNEI. The CDR3 consists of 15 residues. The chain's CDR3 is CASSVPGQGIYEQYF. The CDR3 nucleotides read TGTGCCAGCAGTGTACCGGGACAGGGTATCTACGAGCAGTACTTC. Drawing the rest from reference TRBV2 and TRBJ2-7, the complete variable domain is EPEVTQTPSHQVTQMGQEVILRCVPISNHLYFYWYRQILGQKVEFLVSFYNNEISEKSEIFDDQFSVERPDGSNFTLKIRSTKLEDSAMYFCASSVPGQGIYEQYFGPGTRLTVT.

The chain recombines TRBV11-2 with TRBJ1-4; the D gene is possibly TRBD1 (5 bases). CDR3 length: 15 residues. With 5 bases removed from V and 3 bases from J, the gap between germline ends came to 13 bases. CDR1 and CDR2 (germline): SGHAT, FQNNGV. In nucleotides, the CDR3 is TGTGCCAGCAGCCGAGACAGATGGCCTAATGAAAAACTGTTTTTT. Encoded protein: CASSRDRWPNEKLFF.

The V gene is TRBV2, the J gene TRBJ1-3, with D uncertain. Germline V gene lookup returns CDR1 SNHLY and CDR2 FYNNEI. The CDR3 consists of 14 residues. Trimming removed 7 bases from V and 0 bases from J, with 10 bases in between. The CDR3 DNA is TGTGCCAGCACCCGGCATAGCTCTGGAAACACCATATATTTT. Amino acids: CASTRHSSGNTIYF.

This clone was seen a single time. The rearrangement links TRBV28 to TRBJ1-2, with TRBD1 matching over 9 bases. V shed 1 base and J 4 bases; nucleotides not matched to a gene: 10. The length of the CDR3 is 17 residues. Germline V gene data show CDR1 as MDHEN and CDR2 as SYDVKM. The CDR3 nucleotides read TGTGCCAGCAGTTTATCCATAAAGACAGGGGGAACCTATGGCTACACCTTC. It specifies CASSLSIKTGGTYGYTF.

The V gene is TRBV7-6, the J gene TRBJ2-3, with 7 bases identical to TRBD2. The germline gives CDR1 SGHVS, CDR2 FNYEAQ. The CDR3 loop spans 14 amino acids. Unmatched junction bases numbered 5, after V lost 2 bases and J lost 6 bases. The CDR3 DNA sequence: TGTGCCAGCAGCTTATACGGGGAGGGGGATACGCAGTATTTT. Translating it yields CASSLYGEGDTQYF.

This sequence joins TRBV7-9 and TRBJ1-4; D is perhaps TRBD1 (5 bases). Germline loops: CDR1 SEHNR, CDR2 FQNEAQ (reference sequence). The germline V and J ends were trimmed by 2 bases and 10 bases, with 11 bases remaining between them. The CDR3 extends over 13 amino acids. CDR3 in amino acids: CASSLWDATKLFF. In DNA, the CDR3 is TGTGCCAGCAGCTTATGGGACGCCACAAAACTGTTTTTT.

The chain recombines TRBV4-1 with TRBJ2-7; a weak D match, TRBD2 (5 bases). V lost 5 bases, J lost 0 bases, and 20 bases lay in between. The CDR3 runs to 17 residues. The germline CDR1 and CDR2 sequences are MGHRA and YSYEKL. Written as DNA, the CDR3 is TGCGCCAGCAGCAGCTCCTCCGGGTGGGAGAGCTCCTACGAGCAGTACTTC. This translates into CASSSSSGWESSYEQYF.

The chain recombines TRBV6-5 with TRBJ1-2; D is ambiguous. Germline loops: CDR1 MNHEY, CDR2 SVGAGI. The CDR3 is 16 residues long. Trimming took 0 bases from V and 2 from J, leaving 13 bases between them. CDR3 region: CASSYSLGLRNYGYTF. In DNA, the CDR3 is TGTGCCAGCAGTTACTCGTTAGGGCTTCGCAACTATGGCTACACCTTC.

The rearrangement links TRBV5-4 to TRBJ2-2; 7 bases fit TRBD2. From germline, CDR1 is SGHNT and CDR2 YYREEE (reference sequence). The J segment lost 5 bases and the V segment lost 0 bases, leaving 7 bases of the junction unmatched. The CDR3 loop spans 16 amino acids. CDR3 loop: CASSLVPGGGTGELFF. The CDR3 nucleotides read TGTGCCAGCAGCTTGGTCCCGGGAGGAGGTACCGGGGAGCTGTTTTTT.

The rearrangement joins TRBV7-9 to TRBJ2-7; a possible D gene is TRBD2 (6 bases). Per germline, CDR1 SEHNR and CDR2 FQNEAQ (reference sequence). The length of the CDR3 is 16 residues. Trimming pared 7 bases from V and 0 bases from J, leaving 19 bases between. In DNA, the CDR3 is TGTGCCAGCACTACCGGAGGGAGTTTCAGCTCCTACGAGCAGTACTTC. Protein: CASTTGGSFSSYEQYF. Filled out from reference TRBV7-9 and TRBJ2-7, the complete variable domain reads DTGVSQNPRHKITKRGQNVTFRCDPISEHNRLYWYRQTLGQGPEFLTYFQNEAQLEKSRLLSDRFSAERPKGSFSTLEIQRTEQGDSAMYLCASTTGGSFSSYEQYFGPGTRLTVT.

This clone has only a few counts. The CDR3 loop is CASSFDEQYF. CDR3 bases: TGTGCCAGCAGCTTTGACGAGCAGTACTTC. V usage is TRBV11-2 and J usage is TRBJ2-7; D is unresolved. The CDR3 loop spans 10 amino acids. The V gene lost 3 bases and the J gene lost 5 bases, with 2 bases spanning the gap. From germline, CDR1 is SGHAT and CDR2 FQNNGV.

The chain has TRBV2 and TRBJ1-2; D unclear. CDR1 SNHLY and CDR2 FYNNEI come from the germline V gene. The CDR3 has 15 amino acids. V was clipped by 1 base and J by 8 bases, with 17 bases between them. As DNA, the CDR3 is TGTGCCAGCAGTGAAGAAGCCAGATCTGTCAGGGGCTACACCTTC. This encodes CASSEEARSVRGYTF.

The chain recombines TRBV6-4 with TRBJ2-1, with a tentative D call TRBD2 (5 bases). The ends were cut back, 3 bases at V and 4 bases at J, with 7 bases in the middle. Per the germline V gene, CDR1 is MRHNA and CDR2 is SNTAGT. This CDR3 comprises 13 residues. The CDR3 nucleotides read TGTGCCAGCAGTGAAGCGGAGTACAATGAGCAGTTCTTC. Protein sequence: CASSEAEYNEQFF.

In its sample, this clone was seen a few times. The chain employs TRBV4-1 and TRBJ2-7, with 7 nucleotides matching TRBD1. The V gene's germline CDR1 is MGHRA and CDR2 YSYEKL. V shed 1 base, J shed 9 bases, and the junction held 12 bases outside the gene matches. The CDR3 is 15 residues long. The CDR3 is CASSQVRETGNGQYF. The CDR3, as DNA: TGCGCCAGCAGCCAAGTAAGGGAGACAGGGAACGGGCAGTACTTC.

The chain employs TRBV6-6 and TRBJ2-3; TRBD2 matches at 11 bases. Trimming at V came to 4 bases and at J to 4 bases, leaving 4 bases not matched to a gene. Germline V gene sequence: CDR1 MNHNY, CDR2 SVGAGI (reference sequence). The CDR3 runs to 15 residues. The DNA of the CDR3 is TGTGCCAGCAGTTTACTAGCGGGAGTCCCAGATACGCAGTATTTT. Encoded protein: CASSLLAGVPDTQYF.